The next 6 T cell receptor beta chains were all read from a single sample in a study of cytomegalovirus exposure and HLA in healthy donors. With 60 Vbeta and 13 Jbeta primers, the PCR was carried out. Produced via immunoSEQ multiplex PCR; TCRdb's table is partial and in-frame only. This repertoire shows over 200,000 clones, 77% found once; its top ten account for roughly 2.5%. Sequences were obtained from PBMCs. The receptors here all came from a woman aged 55-69 years in good health and CMV-seropositive.

The V gene is TRBV19, the J gene TRBJ1-4; perhaps TRBD1 as D (6 bases). The CDR3 contains 14 residues. The germline V gene has CDR1 LNHDA and CDR2 SQIVND (reference sequence). The ends were cut back, 6 bases at V and 7 bases at J, with 15 bases in the middle. In nucleotides, the CDR3 is TGTGCCAGTAGGCCCGGGACAATTTTTGAAAAACTGTTTTTT. It yields the protein CASRPGTIFEKLFF.

This clone was seen just once. The chain combines TRBV7-2 with TRBJ2-1; D may be TRBD2 (5 bases). Germline V gives CDR1 SGHTA, CDR2 FQGNSA. Trimming took off 5 bases at V and 6 bases at J, with 11 bases between the two ends. The CDR3 is 13 amino acids. The CDR3 bases are TGTGCCAGCAGCACGGGAATCTTCAATGAGCAGTTCTTC. Its translation: CASSTGIFNEQFF.

The rearrangement uses TRBV5-1 and TRBJ2-1; D call uncertain. The V gene lost 0 bases and the J gene lost 9 bases, with 10 bases spanning the gap. This CDR3 is built from 13 residues. Germline-derived CDR1 and CDR2 are SGHRS and YFSETQ. In nucleotides, the CDR3 is TGCGCCAGCAGCTTGGTGCGGAGAAGTGAGCAGTTCTTC. This translates into CASSLVRRSEQFF.

The V and J genes are TRBV11-2 and TRBJ1-2; possibly TRBD1 for D (5 bases). CDR1 is SGHAT, CDR2 FQNNGV, per germline. This CDR3 region has 15 residues. V was trimmed by 5 bases and J by 8 bases, leaving 21 bases between them. Here the CDR3 DNA reads TGTGCCAGCAGCCCACATTTCCAGGGTGCTTGGGGCTACACCTTC. Encoded protein: CASSPHFQGAWGYTF.

V usage is TRBV5-1 and J usage is TRBJ2-1; TRBD2 agrees at 14 bases. The CDR3 runs 15 residues. The V segment lost 4 bases and the J segment 10 bases; nucleotides outside the gene matches: 7. The germline CDR1 and CDR2 sequences are SGHRS and YFSETQ. The CDR3 protein is CASSPGTSGRGEQFF. CDR3 in DNA: TGCGCCAGCAGCCCAGGGACTAGCGGGAGAGGGGAGCAGTTCTTC.

This chain links TRBV6-1 with TRBJ2-7; 7 bases are shared with TRBD1. Germline CDR1 and CDR2: MNHNS and SASEGT. Unmatched junction bases numbered 6, after V lost 6 bases and J lost 4 bases. The CDR3 is 13 residues long. In nucleotides, the CDR3 is TGTGCCAGCAGGATGGGGACAGAGTACGAGCAGTACTTC. Its translation: CASRMGTEYEQYF.